These T cell receptor beta chains were read from a single sample in a study of monozygotic twins with inflammatory bowel disease. From its re-call of the 5' RACE reads, TCRdb lists each CDR3 protein once, without DNA. This sample's table has about 380,000 distinct CDR3 sequences. The sample consisted of blood. These receptor sequences come from a human donor with ulcerative colitis or Crohn's disease, or a healthy co-twin of an affected twin (not recorded which). Each CDR3 is given with its conserved first and last residue.

j_call	v_call	cdr3_aa
TRBJ2-3	TRBV12-3/TRBV12-4	CASRPPSGGASDTQYF
TRBJ2-6	TRBV19	CASSKGDLWKANVLTF
TRBJ1-1	TRBV21-1	CARRGEGTEAFF
TRBJ2-4	TRBV9	CASSPVQGAIQYF
TRBJ1-5	TRBV9	CASSSRQEPNQPQHF
TRBJ2-7	TRBV18	CASSPLAGTMIYEQYF
TRBJ2-7	TRBV7-2	CASSLYSFEQYF
TRBJ2-7	TRBV19	CASSTPGLLTYEQYF
TRBJ2-5	TRBV7-9	CASSFPPDRPPNF
TRBJ2-1	TRBV27	CASRKGGLNNEQFF
TRBJ2-3	TRBV5-5	CASRVLGLTDTQYF
TRBJ2-7	TRBV18	CASSFTKGTGGYEQYF
TRBJ1-5	TRBV20-1	CSAGQSNQPQHF
TRBJ2-2	TRBV20-1	CSARSLAGDTGELFF
TRBJ2-5	TRBV11-2	CASSPTRVLSADPSAGETQYF
TRBJ1-1	TRBV19	CASSRVGGAEAFF
TRBJ2-5	TRBV7-9	CASSPPGMETQYF
TRBJ2-7	TRBV5-1	CASTRELYPRAASQDYCEQYF
TRBJ1-6	TRBV12-3/TRBV12-4	CASSPLRGSYNSPLHF
TRBJ2-7	TRBV10-3	CAISALPGGYEQYF
TRBJ1-4	TRBV30	CACDRGFNEKLFF
TRBJ1-1	TRBV15	CATSREVPESRGAFF
TRBJ1-5	TRBV5-1	CASSLDLSPYQPQHF
TRBJ2-5	TRBV7-2	CASSFGRAQETQYF
TRBJ2-5	TRBV5-1	CASSLGSNQETQYF
TRBJ1-5	TRBV12-3/TRBV12-4	CASSTGMDQPQHF
TRBJ2-1	TRBV5-6	CASSLEYRLSNEQFF
TRBJ1-5	TRBV20-1	CSARRAGGVDQPQHF
TRBJ2-3	TRBV7-2	CASSRNRGQSDTQYF
TRBJ2-1	TRBV20-1	CSARDPGVTANEQFF
TRBJ2-7	TRBV28	CASIGDTYEQYF
TRBJ2-2	TRBV29-1	CSVGPTPNTGELFF
TRBJ2-5	TRBV5-1	CASSLRGGLKETQYF
TRBJ2-3	TRBV20-1	CSARDLGLAGGLGTDTQYF
TRBJ2-7	TRBV5-1	CASSLVVQNSYEQYF
TRBJ1-1	TRBV20-1	CSANQGGRTEAFF
TRBJ2-1	TRBV10-3	CAISESGSYRNEQFF
TRBJ2-2	TRBV5-6	CASSLAGGRAGTGELFF
TRBJ2-3	TRBV11-2	CASSLYAGLDTQYF
TRBJ2-7	TRBV5-1	CASSLDPGSGVLGEQYF
TRBJ2-3	TRBV9	CASSVRGTDTQYF
TRBJ2-7	TRBV11-2	CASSRQGGAGSGVFSYEQYF
TRBJ1-2	TRBV14	CASSQRDGSYGYTF
TRBJ2-7	TRBV18	CASSQSVTYEQYF
TRBJ2-1	TRBV7-3	CASSLGRAGAGNEQFF
TRBJ2-5	TRBV12-3/TRBV12-4	CASSLPRSQETQYF
TRBJ2-1	TRBV3-1	CASSQDGLAGVYNEQFF
TRBJ2-3	TRBV20-1	CSALVSGSGLSTQYF
TRBJ2-1	TRBV7-3	CASSLTITASYNEQFF
TRBJ2-7	TRBV3-1	CASSQENRANSYEQYF
TRBJ1-5	TRBV5-1	CATITGIYSNQPQHF